These 28 T cell receptor beta chains were sequenced from one sample in a study of T cells in Graves' hyperthyroidism and ophthalmopathy. Amplified regions were TCR beta CDR3 sequences from RNA transcripts. The study used the HTBI primer set for a first-round RT-PCR of the TCR CDR3. TCRdb re-analysed the multiplex PCR reads in MiXCR, keeping a single row per CDR3 protein. The sample shows about 380,000 distinct CDR3 sequences, approximately 15% of them seen only once. The sample taken for sequencing was blood. The receptors originated from a woman between 55 and 75 years old with Graves' hyperthyroidism.

Many counts were recorded for this clonotype. In DNA, the CDR3 is TGTGCCAGCAGCGGGACAGGGGGCGGAAACACCATATATTTT. Encoded protein: CASSGTGGGNTIYF. V and J are TRBV6-1 and TRBJ1-3, with 12 bases matching TRBD1. Germline trimming cut 6 bases from V and 4 bases from J; bases unmatched to any gene: 1. This CDR3 region has 14 residues. Per germline, CDR1 MNHNS and CDR2 SASEGT.

This clonotype showed up many times. This sequence joins TRBV5-1 and TRBJ2-7; a weak D match, TRBD1 (5 bases). The ends were cut back, 2 bases at V and 5 bases at J, with 14 bases in the middle. Germline V gene sequence: CDR1 SGHRS, CDR2 YFSETQ. This CDR3 has 14 amino acids. The CDR3 nucleotides are TGCGCCAGCAGCTTCCAGGGCCCCCGGGACGAGCAGTACTTC. Protein sequence: CASSFQGPRDEQYF.

This clonotype was seen at least ten times. Here the CDR3 DNA reads TGTGCCTGGAGTACAGGGGTAAGGACTGAAGCTTTCTTT. Protein product: CAWSTGVRTEAFF. This chain joins TRBV30 and TRBJ1-1, with TRBD1 identical over 7 bases. V dropped 2 bases and J dropped 5; count of bases not matched to a gene: 5. The V gene's germline CDR1 is GTSNPN and CDR2 SVGIG (reference sequence). The CDR3 sequence is 13 residues long.

This clonotype was counted only a few times. This chain uses TRBV24-1 with TRBJ2-3; D unclear. Looked up from germline, CDR1 is KGHDR and CDR2 is SFDVKD. The CDR3 contains 15 residues. Trimming removed 1 base at V and 0 bases at J, with 7 bases between. Written as DNA, the CDR3 is TGTGCCACCAGTGATTTTATGGCTAGCACAGATACGCAGTATTTT. It encodes CATSDFMASTDTQYF.

This clonotype was counted ten times or more. V and J are TRBV18 and TRBJ1-2; TRBD1 aligns across 7 bases. This CDR3 has 13 residues. Germline V gene lookup returns CDR1 KGHSH and CDR2 LQKENI. V lost 2 bases, J lost 3 bases, and 0 bases stayed unmatched. The CDR3 region is CASSPDRDYGYTF. CDR3 DNA sequence: TGTGCCAGCTCACCAGACAGGGACTATGGCTACACCTTC.

There are many counts of this clonotype. The chain uses TRBV18 and TRBJ1-1, with TRBD1 matching over 9 bases. Germline V gives CDR1 KGHSH, CDR2 LQKENI. The junction had 5 bases not matched to a gene; V was cut back by 3 bases and J by 0 bases. CDR3 length equals 16 residues. In DNA form, the CDR3 reads TGTGCCAGCTCACCCTCCCGGGACAGGGTGAACACTGAAGCTTTCTTT. Encoded protein: CASSPSRDRVNTEAFF.

This clonotype occurred many times. The chain has TRBV6-1 and TRBJ2-3, with D possibly matching TRBD1 (6 bases). The CDR3 runs to 14 residues. Germline values: CDR1 MNHNS, CDR2 SASEGT. V was clipped by 7 bases and J by 6 bases, with 17 bases between them. The CDR3 nucleotides are TGTGCCAGCAATGCAGGGGACGTCGCCGATACGCAGTATTTT. Protein sequence: CASNAGDVADTQYF.

V and J are TRBV5-1 and TRBJ2-1; TRBD2 aligns across 14 bases. J gave up 0 bases and V 7 bases, and 9 bases lay outside the gene matches. CDR1 and CDR2 (germline): SGHRS, YFSETQ. This CDR3 has 18 amino acids. The CDR3 spells CASALTSGRVGSYNEQFF. DNA of the CDR3: TGCGCCAGCGCCCTGACTAGCGGGAGGGTAGGCTCCTACAATGAGCAGTTCTTC.

This clonotype has a count of ten or more. In DNA form, the CDR3 reads TGTGCCAGCAGTGAACGACAGATGATGAACACTGAAGCTTTCTTT. Its protein is CASSERQMMNTEAFF. V and J are TRBV2 and TRBJ1-1; D may be TRBD1 (5 bases). The CDR3 runs to 15 residues. The V gene's germline CDR1 is SNHLY and CDR2 FYNNEI. The ends were cut back, 2 bases at V and 0 bases at J, with 10 bases in the middle.

This clonotype was found many times. The chain couples TRBV29-1 to TRBJ1-1; tentative D call: TRBD1 (5 bases). CDR1 and CDR2 from the germline V gene are SQVTM and ANQGSEA. V lost 3 bases, J lost 8 bases, and 16 bases lay in between. This CDR3 has 13 amino acids. In DNA form, the CDR3 reads TGCAGCGTTGAGTCGGACACTTTACTAGAAGCTTTCTTT. This sequence encodes CSVESDTLLEAFF.

J is TRBJ2-2 and V is TRBV7-9, with D perhaps TRBD2 (6 bases). The CDR3 has 16 amino acids. The V end was cut by 2 bases, the J end by 0 bases, with 10 bases between. CDR1 and CDR2 from the germline V gene are SEHNR and FQNEAQ (reference sequence). The CDR3 loop is CASSLNGRSNTGELFF. The CDR3 coding sequence is TGTGCCAGCAGCTTAAACGGGAGATCGAACACCGGGGAGCTGTTTTTT.

In regard to this clonotype: This sequence may be a read error, since a much larger clone differs from it by one base. The rearrangement joins TRBV6-1 to TRBJ2-3; D is possibly TRBD2 (6 bases). Trimming stripped 6 bases from V and 4 bases from J, with 23 bases between. The CDR3 runs to 17 residues. Germline CDR1 reads MNHNS; CDR2 reads SASEGT. The CDR3 DNA follows: TGTGCCAGCAGAAGTACGATCGGCGGGTCTAGCGCAGATACGCAGTATTTT. Translated: CASRSTIGGSSADTQYF.

This clonotype turned up a few times. The junction departs from germline at one end; a sequencing error may be responsible. This chain connects TRBV7-7 to TRBJ2-5, with 8 bases matching TRBD2. Germline loops: CDR1 SSHAT, CDR2 FNYEAQ (reference sequence). The CDR3 is 15 residues long. The CDR3 DNA sequence: TGTGCTAGCAGCAGGGGACCGGGGGGGGGGGAGACCCAGTACTTC. Its protein is CASSRGPGGGETQYF.

This clonotype was observed at least ten times. This sequence joins TRBV5-5 and TRBJ1-1; D not certain. Germline loops: CDR1 SGHKS, CDR2 YYEKEE (reference sequence). Trimming cost V 1 base and J 5 bases, with 15 bases left between them. The CDR3 is 15 amino acids. CDR3 region: CASSLYVSSETEAFF. The CDR3 DNA sequence: TGTGCCAGCAGCTTGTATGTATCCTCGGAAACTGAAGCTTTCTTT.

In this sample, this clonotype turned up many times. This chain joins TRBV12-3 or TRBV12-4 and TRBJ2-5; unclear D gene. This CDR3 is built from 13 residues. Trimming left V 2 bases short and J 5 bases short, with 9 bases between. In DNA, the CDR3 is TGTGCCAGCAGTTTACGATGGACCGAGACCCAGTACTTC. It yields the protein CASSLRWTETQYF.

The CDR3 reads CASSSTQGSSYEQYF. The CDR3 DNA reads TGTGCCAGCAGCTCCACCCAGGGTAGCTCCTACGAGCAGTACTTC. The chain recombines TRBV7-6 with TRBJ2-7, with D maybe TRBD1 (5 bases). The CDR3 is 15 residues long. Germline loops: CDR1 SGHVS, CDR2 FNYEAQ. Trimming left V 4 bases short and J 0 bases short, with 13 bases between.

There are a few counts of this clonotype. The J gene is TRBJ2-1, the V gene TRBV19, with 7 nucleotides matching TRBD2. This CDR3 comprises 15 residues. V shed 1 base and J 3 bases; nucleotides not matched to a gene: 3. Germline CDR1 LNHDA, CDR2 SQIVND (reference sequence). The CDR3 DNA sequence: TGTGCCAGTAGTATAGGGGCGGGGGTCTACAATGAGCAGTTCTTC. The encoded protein is CASSIGAGVYNEQFF.

This clonotype has at least ten counts. For the CDR3, the DNA is TGTGCCAGCAGACCCTCGACTAGTTCAGGGACCGGGGAGCTGTTTTTT. It yields the protein CASRPSTSSGTGELFF. The chain links TRBV6-1 to TRBJ2-2, with D possibly matching TRBD2 (6 bases). Between the trimmed V and J ends, which lost 6 bases and 5 bases, there was a span of 19 bases. The CDR3 consists of 16 residues. CDR1 is MNHNS and CDR2 is SASEGT in the germline V gene.

The chain carries TRBV7-8 and TRBJ2-6; no clear D gene. The V gene's germline CDR1 is SGHVS and CDR2 FQNEAQ. The CDR3 loop spans 20 amino acids. Trimming pared 8 bases from V and 1 base from J, leaving 27 bases between. The CDR3: CASSPIGLQWPSSGANVLTF. The CDR3 DNA is TGTGCCAGCTCACCAATCGGGCTGCAGTGGCCATCTTCTGGGGCCAACGTCCTGACTTTC.

The chain carries TRBV24-1 and TRBJ2-1; 9 nucleotides agree with TRBD2. J gave up 8 bases and V 4 bases, and 8 bases lay outside the gene matches. Germline V gene lookup returns CDR1 KGHDR and CDR2 SFDVKD. This CDR3 spans 15 amino acids. The CDR3 DNA follows: TGTGCCACCAGTGAGGTATTAGCGGGAGTTCATGAGCAGTTCTTC. This translates into CATSEVLAGVHEQFF.

Note on this clonotype: Its ends do not fully match the called genes, so a read error is possible. V usage is TRBV20-1 and J usage is TRBJ2-3, with 10 bases that match TRBD2. Looked up from germline, CDR1 is DFQATT and CDR2 is SNEGSKA (reference sequence). This CDR3 is built from 15 residues. The CDR3 nucleotides read TGCAATGCTAATGGGCTAGCGGGAGTGACAGATACGCAGTATTTT. Its translation is CNANGLAGVTDTQYF.

This clonotype was seen a handful of times. The V call is TRBV7-8, the J call TRBJ2-5; D possibly matches TRBD1 or TRBD2 (7 bases each). CDR1 is SGHVS, CDR2 FQNEAQ, per germline. V was trimmed by 11 bases and J by 4 bases, leaving 26 bases between them. The CDR3 runs to 16 residues. DNA of the CDR3: TGTGCCTCTATTTCACAGGGGCTAGCGGCAGGAGAGACCCAGTACTTC. It specifies CASISQGLAAGETQYF.

This sequence joins TRBV5-1 and TRBJ1-2; 9 bases fit TRBD1. This CDR3 spans 14 amino acids. After removal of 2 bases from V and 8 bases from J, the junction contained 7 bases not matched to a gene. Germline-derived CDR1 and CDR2 are SGHRS and YFSETQ. The CDR3 DNA sequence: TGCGCCAGCAGCTTCGGGACAGGGTCGTCCGGCTACACCTTC. Translation gives CASSFGTGSSGYTF.

This clonotype was detected many times. This chain uses TRBV5-1 with TRBJ1-6; D uncertain. V lost 4 bases, J lost 7 bases, and 15 bases lay in between. Germline values: CDR1 SGHRS, CDR2 YFSETQ. The CDR3 is 15 amino acids. CDR3 coding DNA: TGCGCCAGCAGCCCCGCCGGGAACAAGAATTCACCCCTCCACTTT. Encoded protein: CASSPAGNKNSPLHF.

This clonotype was found many times. The chain carries TRBV10-3 and TRBJ1-5, with D possibly matching TRBD1 (5 bases). The length of the CDR3 is 15 residues. Trimming removed 5 bases from V and 5 bases from J, with 16 bases in between. Germline loops: CDR1 ENHRY, CDR2 SYGVKD. CDR3 region: CAISTEERGYQPQHF. Here the CDR3 DNA reads TGTGCCATCAGTACCGAGGAAAGGGGCTATCAGCCCCAGCATTTT.

This clonotype has a count of ten or more. This chain links TRBV29-1 with TRBJ2-7; tentatively, D is TRBD1 or TRBD2 (5 bases each). This CDR3 comprises 15 residues. Per germline, CDR1 SQVTM and CDR2 ANQGSEA. Trimming took 5 bases from V and 0 from J, leaving 17 bases between them. The CDR3 sequence is CSVLQAGTPSYEQYF. The CDR3, as DNA: TGCAGCGTTCTCCAGGCCGGGACGCCCTCCTACGAGCAGTACTTC.

About this clonotype itself: A much larger clone lies one base from this, so it may be a read error. Written as DNA, the CDR3 is TGTGCCAGCACTAGCGGTCAGACCTACAATGAGCGGTTCTTC. The encoded protein is CASTSGQTYNERFF. The chain employs TRBV6-2 or TRBV6-3 and TRBJ2-1, with 7 bases aligning to TRBD2. The CDR3 extends over 14 amino acids. Germline-derived CDR1 and CDR2 are MNHEY and SVGEGT.

The sample holds many counts of this clonotype. This rearrangement joins TRBV11-2 to TRBJ2-1; TRBD1 is a possible D gene (5 bases). The CDR3 sequence is 15 residues long. The germline V gene has CDR1 SGHAT and CDR2 FQNNGV. The V and J ends lost 5 bases and 5 bases respectively, with 16 bases between them. The CDR3 protein is CASSAHGAANNEQFF. As DNA, the CDR3 is TGTGCCAGCAGCGCCCATGGGGCAGCCAACAATGAGCAGTTCTTC.